The present T cell receptor (beta chain) was sequenced within a study of T cell repertoires in cytomegalovirus infection. Study as a whole: Public TCR beta signatures marked donors with CMV infection and the matching HLA.

Using its own MiXCR run on the reads, TCRdb lists one record per CDR3 protein. The sample shows 750,000 to 900,000 distinct CDR3 sequences, 25% to 30% of them seen only once. A few counts support this clonotype. What it binds is not known. V gave up 0 bases and J gave up 3 bases; unmatched junction bases: 13. Germline V gene sequence: CDR1 MNHEY, CDR2 SVGAGI. The CDR3 is 20 amino acids. The sample in question was cultured CD8+ T cells from PBMCs, obtained from culture after CMV antigen stimulation. V gene TRBV6-5 combines with J gene TRBJ1-4; TRBD1 matches 10 bases. This clonotype was sampled from a human donor in good health (CMV status not recorded). Some clones in this sample may be carry-over from other donors' samples. The CDR3: CASSYSNVFGTGDANEKLFF. CDR3 DNA sequence: TGTGCCAGCAGTTACTCGAATGTCTTCGGGACAGGGGATGCTAATGAAAAACTGTTTTTT.